These 5 T cell receptor beta chains were sequenced from one sample in a study of T cell responses to AZD1222 COVID-19 vaccine. Clones were read by immunoSEQ multiplex PCR, and TCRdb kept only the in-frame ones, dropping some. The table lists roughly 150,000 clones, about 88% of them singletons. The starting material was peripheral blood, obtained after recovery from COVID-19. The source of these receptors is an adult who had recovered from COVID-19.

The chain is built from TRBV29-1 and TRBJ1-6, with 8 bases fitting TRBD1. Germline lookup yields CDR1 SQVTM and CDR2 ANQGSEA. The V gene end was trimmed by 6 bases and the J gene end by 7 bases; junction bases not matched to a gene: 2. The CDR3 is 12 residues long. In nucleotides, the CDR3 is TGCAGCGTGGGACAGGCGAATTCACCCCTCCACTTT. Amino acid sequence: CSVGQANSPLHF.

This clone has only one observation. The chain links TRBV15 to TRBJ2-2, with D unresolved. Trimming cost V 5 bases and J 0 bases, with 1 base left between them. Germline CDR1 LNHNV, CDR2 YYDKDF (reference sequence). The CDR3 totals 12 residues. The CDR3, as DNA: TGTGCCACCAGCCCGAACACCGGGGAGCTGTTTTTT. It specifies CATSPNTGELFF. Supplemented by reference TRBV15 and TRBJ2-2, the full variable domain reads DAMVIQNPRYQVTQFGKPVTLSCSQTLNHNVMYWYQQKSSQAPKLLFHYYDKDFNNEADTPDNFQSRRPNTSFCFLDIRSPGLGDTAMYLCATSPNTGELFFGEGSRLTVL.

This sequence joins TRBV29-1 and TRBJ1-2; the D is unclear. Germline V lookup: CDR1 SQVTM, CDR2 ANQGSEA. The CDR3 spans 12 residues. V was clipped by 6 bases and J by 6 bases, with 14 bases between them. The CDR3 nucleotides read TGCAGCGTCCGAGATAGTCTAGATGGCTACACCTTC. It specifies CSVRDSLDGYTF.

This chain links TRBV19 with TRBJ1-2; D is uncertain. This CDR3 has 13 amino acids. V was clipped by 7 bases and J by 2 bases, with 11 bases between them. The germline CDR1 and CDR2 sequences are LNHDA and SQIVND (reference sequence). The CDR3 coding sequence is TGTGCCAGTATGACGACTTTCAACTATGGCTACACCTTC. Translated, it gives CASMTTFNYGYTF.

This clone appeared a single time. The chain joins TRBV19 to TRBJ2-7, with TRBD2 identical over 7 bases. The CDR3 runs 17 residues. Germline CDR1 reads LNHDA; CDR2 reads SQIVND (reference sequence). V trimming: 3 bases; J trimming: 5 bases; junction bases outside the gene matches: 16. DNA of the CDR3: TGTGCCAGTAGTATTGGGGCTGCGGGAGCATCCCGGAACGAGCAGTACTTC. This gives the protein CASSIGAAGASRNEQYF.